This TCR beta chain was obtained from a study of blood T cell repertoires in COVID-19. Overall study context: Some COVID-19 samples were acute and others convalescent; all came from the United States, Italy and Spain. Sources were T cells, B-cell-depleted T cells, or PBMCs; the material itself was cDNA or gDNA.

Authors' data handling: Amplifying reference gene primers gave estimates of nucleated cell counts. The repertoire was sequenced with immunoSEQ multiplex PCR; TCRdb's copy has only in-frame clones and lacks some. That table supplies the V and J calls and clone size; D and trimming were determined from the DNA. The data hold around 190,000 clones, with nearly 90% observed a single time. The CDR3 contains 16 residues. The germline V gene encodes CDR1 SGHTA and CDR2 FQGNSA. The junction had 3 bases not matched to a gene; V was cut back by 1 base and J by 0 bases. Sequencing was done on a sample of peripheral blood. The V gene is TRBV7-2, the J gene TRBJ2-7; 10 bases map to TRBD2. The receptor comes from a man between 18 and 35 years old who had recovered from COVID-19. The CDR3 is CASSLVPSGSSYEQYF. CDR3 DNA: TGTGCCAGCAGCTTAGTTCCTAGCGGGAGCTCCTACGAGCAGTACTTC.